This T cell receptor (beta chain) originates from a study of a mutant IDH1 vaccine in newly diagnosed glioma. Study context: Vaccines began 4-6 weeks after radiotherapy alone, or with temozolomide cycles. Sex among treated patients split about 62% male, approximately 38% female; mean age was around 40 years.

V lost 4 bases and J 4 bases, leaving 13 bases between the germline ends. There are 14 residues in the CDR3. Germline CDR1 is LNHNV and CDR2 is YYDKDF (reference sequence). Time point meaning: week 5, during vaccination. Vaccination used 300 ug of mutant IDH1 20-mer peptide per dose, with topical imiquimod. TCRdb's table, derived via immunoSEQ multiplex PCR, lists solely in-frame clones and lacks some. The sample lists roughly 50,000 clones, roughly four fifths occurring once. Points on this clone: Its antigen is unidentified.

Here the sequenced sample was PBMCs, taken from a glioma patient whose treatment included an IDH1 peptide vaccine. The clonotype was recovered from a man aged 30 to 45 with glioma. This rearrangement joins TRBV15 to TRBJ1-2, with a tentative D call TRBD1 (6 bases). The CDR3 sequence is CATSNGGSAYGYTF. CDR3 in DNA: TGTGCCACCAGCAACGGGGGCTCGGCCTATGGCTACACCTTC.